This entry lists 26 T cell receptor beta chains sequenced from one sample in a study of T-cell reconstitution after alpha-beta-depleted transplantation in children (dated by TCRdb to the mid-2010s). What the treatment or condition label conveys for this sample: allogeneic hematopoietic cell transplantation with graft depleted of TCRalphabeta T cells and CD19 B cells. Libraries were made using PCR. Data came from an Illumina HiSeq 2500. To normalize quantification of the TCRbeta repertoire, the TCR libraries were built with molecular barcoding that relied on unique molecular identifiers. The public reads were quality trimmed at Q25 with fastp and then assembled into clones with MiXCR by TCRdb, keeping productive beta chains. CDR3 protein duplicates are merged, each entry listing the most common genes and DNA. The sample yields 120,000 to 150,000 distinct CDR3 sequences; 8.8% were counted once. Around a sixth of the sample belongs to the ten largest clones.

The material sequenced was PBMCs, mostly from graft donor cells, taken 180 days after TCRalphabeta/CD19-depleted stem cell transplant. The receptors originated from a female patient between 2 and 15 years old who had a stem cell transplant for congenital amegakaryocytic thrombocytopenia, so the T cells may come from the graft donor.

This clonotype was counted ten times or more. The chain couples TRBV12-3 or TRBV12-4 to TRBJ2-5; D gene unclear. The CDR3 has 13 amino acids. V lost 4 bases to trimming and J lost 5 bases, with 11 bases between them. The CDR3 DNA reads as TGTGCCAGCAGTTCCTCAGGTGTCGAGACCCAGTACTTC. It is translated as CASSSSGVETQYF.

In the case of this clonotype: Possible read error: a much larger clone is one base away. This chain links TRBV28 with TRBJ2-7, with D possibly being TRBD2 (7 bases). Germline CDR1 is MDHEN and CDR2 is SYDVKM. V was shortened by 5 bases and J by 6 bases, with 17 bases between the two germline ends. This CDR3 has 14 amino acids. DNA for the CDR3: TGTGCCAGCAGTGGGGGGGGGCACCGGGGCGAGCAGTACTTC. It yields the protein CASSGGGHRGEQYF.

The rearrangement links TRBV20-1 to TRBJ2-7, with 16 bases identical to TRBD2. Germline V gene sequence: CDR1 DFQATT, CDR2 SNEGSKA (reference sequence). This CDR3 is built from 18 residues. V was pared by 0 bases and J by 9 bases, with 14 bases of the junction left unmatched. CDR3: CSAREPPGLAGGPLAQYF. DNA of the CDR3: TGCAGTGCTAGAGAGCCCCCGGGACTAGCGGGAGGGCCACTTGCGCAGTACTTC.

This clonotype was counted only a few times. This chain connects TRBV28 to TRBJ1-2; 7 nucleotides align to TRBD1. The germline V gene has CDR1 MDHEN and CDR2 SYDVKM. The J segment lost 3 bases and the V segment lost 7 bases, leaving 8 bases of the junction unmatched. The CDR3 has 14 amino acids. This CDR3 reads CASKVDTGDYGYTF. CDR3 coding DNA: TGTGCCAGCAAGGTGGATACAGGGGACTATGGCTACACCTTC.

V is TRBV12-3 or TRBV12-4 and J is TRBJ1-2; no clear D gene. The CDR3 has 14 amino acids. V was clipped by 0 bases and J by 5 bases, with 10 bases between them. This CDR3 is CASSLAQGWYGYTF. DNA of the CDR3: TGTGCCAGCAGTTTAGCGCAAGGGTGGTATGGCTACACCTTC.

This clonotype was recorded at least ten times. The V call is TRBV28, the J call TRBJ1-5, with TRBD1 as a possible D gene (5 bases). V was pared by 1 base and J by 11 bases, with 9 bases between. The CDR3 consists of 12 residues. Germline loops: CDR1 MDHEN, CDR2 SYDVKM. This chain's CDR3 is CASSLYRGAQHF. The CDR3 nucleotides are TGTGCCAGCAGTTTATATCGGGGGGCCCAGCATTTT.

Many counts were recorded for this clonotype. This chain joins TRBV12-3 or TRBV12-4 and TRBJ2-2; tentative D call: TRBD2 (6 bases). The CDR3 extends over 15 amino acids. V was pared by 4 bases and J by 6 bases, with 15 bases between. CDR3 DNA: TGTGCCAGCAGTTATGGCGGGGTTGGCTCCGGGGAGCTGTTTTTT. Protein: CASSYGGVGSGELFF.

This clonotype occurred a few times. The genes are TRBV20-1 and TRBJ2-2; 10 bases align to TRBD2. Looked up from germline, CDR1 is DFQATT and CDR2 is SNEGSKA (reference sequence). The CDR3 is 13 amino acids. Unmatched junction bases numbered 7, after V lost 7 bases and J lost 8 bases. The CDR3 DNA is TGCAGTGTAACTAGCGGGACAGCTGGGGAGCTGTTTTTT. This translates into CSVTSGTAGELFF.

This clonotype was counted ten times or more. The chain is built from TRBV20-1 and TRBJ1-1, with D possibly TRBD1 on 5 matching bases. V was clipped by 6 bases and J by 5 bases, with 16 bases between them. The CDR3 has 13 residues. Germline V gene lookup returns CDR1 DFQATT and CDR2 SNEGSKA (reference sequence). The CDR3 region is CSARDSWGTEAFF. In nucleotides, the CDR3 is TGCAGTGCGAGGGACTCCTGGGGAACTGAAGCTTTCTTT.

This clonotype was seen at least ten times. V and J are TRBV3-1 and TRBJ2-5, with no clear D. The CDR3 consists of 15 residues. Germline lookup yields CDR1 LGHDT and CDR2 YNNKEL (reference sequence). Trimming pared 4 bases from V and 1 base from J, leaving 13 bases between. The CDR3 sequence: CASSPSTASQETQYF. In nucleotides, the CDR3 is TGTGCCAGCAGCCCATCAACGGCCAGCCAAGAGACCCAGTACTTC.

The chain joins TRBV18 to TRBJ1-5, with 11 bases that match TRBD1. V lost 6 bases, J lost 7 bases, and 5 bases stayed unmatched. The length of the CDR3 is 14 residues. Germline V gene sequence: CDR1 KGHSH, CDR2 LQKENI. The CDR3 nucleotides read TGTGCCAGCTCGGGACAGGGGGTAGACCAGCCCCAGCATTTT. Translating it yields CASSGQGVDQPQHF.

This clonotype was seen ten or more times. The rearrangement joins TRBV3-1 to TRBJ2-4; TRBD2 is a possible D gene (6 bases). Trimming shortened V by 2 bases and J by 7 bases, and 9 bases separated the two germline ends. The CDR3 consists of 13 residues. Germline CDR1 and CDR2: LGHDT and YNNKEL (reference sequence). As DNA, the CDR3 is TGTGCCAGCAGCCAACGGGGGAGGAACATTCAGTACTTC. This codes for CASSQRGRNIQYF.

Ten or more counts support this clonotype. This chain connects TRBV5-4 to TRBJ2-3; D is possibly TRBD1 (6 bases). The CDR3 extends over 15 amino acids. Trimming cost V 2 bases and J 9 bases, with 19 bases left between them. Germline CDR1 SGHNT, CDR2 YYREEE (reference sequence). CDR3 bases: TGTGCCAGCAGCTTTCCGGCACCCCGAGGGGGAACGCAGTATTTT. Protein sequence: CASSFPAPRGGTQYF.

The CDR3, as DNA: TGTGCCAGCAGTGAATACTGCGGGAGTGGTCGCACAGATACGCAGTATTTT. Residues: CASSEYCGSGRTDTQYF. J is TRBJ2-3 and V is TRBV25-1; 7 positions match TRBD2. The germline CDR1 and CDR2 sequences are MGHDK and SYGVNS. Unmatched junction bases numbered 7, after V lost 0 bases and J lost 1 base. The CDR3 is made up of 17 amino acids.

This clonotype was detected only a few times. The V gene is TRBV6-5, the J gene TRBJ2-5; 7 bases align to TRBD1. Germline V gene lookup returns CDR1 MNHEY and CDR2 SVGAGI. The CDR3 extends over 12 amino acids. Germline trimming cut 8 bases from V and 5 bases from J; bases unmatched to any gene: 5. This CDR3 reads CASAKGGETQYF. The CDR3 DNA sequence: TGTGCCAGCGCAAAAGGGGGCGAGACCCAGTACTTC.

V usage is TRBV4-2 and J usage is TRBJ2-2, with TRBD2 as a possible D gene (6 bases). Trimming removed 5 bases at V and 4 bases at J, with 14 bases between. CDR3 size: 15 residues. Germline CDR1 LGHNA, CDR2 YNFKEQ. Written as DNA, the CDR3 is TGTGCCAGCAGCTCAACCCATAGCGGCACCGGGGAGCTGTTTTTT. Its protein product is CASSSTHSGTGELFF.

CDR3 residues: CASRRTGKAEKLFF. In DNA form, the CDR3 reads TGTGCCAGCAGGAGGACAGGGAAGGCTGAAAAACTGTTTTTT. V usage is TRBV28 and J usage is TRBJ1-4; the match to TRBD1 covers 8 bases. Per the germline V gene, CDR1 is MDHEN and CDR2 is SYDVKM. CDR3 length: 14 residues. The V and J ends lost 6 bases and 7 bases, in that order; junction bases with no gene match: 7.

CDR3 DNA sequence: TGTGCCAGCAGTCCCCGGGACCCCCTTGGCAATGAGCAGTTCTTC. Its translation: CASSPRDPLGNEQFF. This chain links TRBV6-5 with TRBJ2-1; the D call may be TRBD1 or TRBD2 (5 bases each). The CDR3 has 15 amino acids. Germline V gene lookup returns CDR1 MNHEY and CDR2 SVGAGI. The V gene lost 5 bases and the J gene lost 6 bases, with 17 bases spanning the gap.

This clonotype was observed a few times. The chain recombines TRBV6-1 with TRBJ2-7; D gene uncertain. This CDR3 is built from 15 residues. The germline CDR1 and CDR2 sequences are MNHNS and SASEGT. Trimming shortened V by 7 bases and J by 4 bases, and 20 bases separated the two germline ends. CDR3 sequence: CASTPQRLFEYEQYF. As DNA, the CDR3 is TGTGCCAGCACCCCCCAGAGGCTATTTGAATACGAGCAGTACTTC.

DNA for the CDR3: TGTGCCATCAGTGACCCCCGACTAGCGGGTGATCAAGAGACCCAGTACTTC. Amino acid sequence: CAISDPRLAGDQETQYF. The rearrangement links TRBV10-3 to TRBJ2-5; 10 positions agree with TRBD2. V dropped 3 bases and J dropped 2; count of bases not matched to a gene: 9. The CDR3 is 17 amino acids. Per the germline V gene, CDR1 is ENHRY and CDR2 is SYGVKD.

The V call is TRBV5-1, the J call TRBJ2-7; D perhaps matches TRBD2 (7 bases). The V gene's germline CDR1 is SGHRS and CDR2 YFSETQ. CDR3 length equals 16 residues. V was pared by 0 bases and J by 6 bases, with 19 bases between. CDR3 sequence: CASSLAFGGQRGEQYF. The CDR3 DNA reads TGCGCCAGCAGCTTGGCCTTCGGGGGGCAAAGGGGCGAGCAGTACTTC.

This clonotype was counted at least ten times. The genes are TRBV5-1 and TRBJ2-1, with 8 nucleotides matching TRBD1. The CDR3 consists of 19 residues. The V and J ends lost 4 bases and 7 bases, in that order; junction bases with no gene match: 22. Germline CDR1 reads SGHRS; CDR2 reads YFSETQ. As DNA, the CDR3 is TGCGCCAGCAGCACGACGTTAATCCGACAGGGGAGACCCTTAAATGAGCAGTTCTTC. It specifies CASSTTLIRQGRPLNEQFF.

The rearrangement links TRBV6-5 to TRBJ1-1; TRBD1 agrees at 9 bases. The CDR3 loop spans 14 amino acids. Germline values: CDR1 MNHEY, CDR2 SVGAGI. With 4 bases clipped from V and 1 base from J, the junction kept 1 base outside the gene matches. Here the CDR3 reads CASSWDRENTEAFF. The CDR3 DNA reads TGTGCCAGCAGTTGGGACAGGGAGAACACTGAAGCTTTCTTT.

This clonotype was counted many times. The genes are TRBV28 and TRBJ2-2, with D tentatively TRBD1 (5 bases). The germline CDR1 and CDR2 sequences are MDHEN and SYDVKM. Trimming removed 3 bases from V and 4 bases from J, with 9 bases in between. CDR3 size: 14 residues. CDR3 DNA sequence: TGTGCCAGCAGTTTGAGACAGATCACCGGGGAGCTGTTTTTT. It encodes CASSLRQITGELFF. Drawing the rest from reference TRBV28 and TRBJ2-2, the complete variable domain is DVKVTQSSRYLVKRTGEKVFLECVQDMDHENMFWYRQDPGLGLRLIYFSYDVKMKEKGDIPEGYSVSREKKERFSLILESASTNQTSMYLCASSLRQITGELFFGEGSRLTVL.

This clonotype was seen repeatedly, ten times or more. The CDR3 sequence is CASSCTSRPLGQETQYF. CDR3 nucleotide sequence: TGTGCCAGCAGTTGCACTAGTCGCCCCCTCGGGCAAGAGACCCAGTACTTC. This rearrangement joins TRBV28 to TRBJ2-5; a weak D match, TRBD2 (5 bases). This CDR3 is built from 17 residues. Germline V gives CDR1 MDHEN, CDR2 SYDVKM. Trimming removed 4 bases at V and 2 bases at J, with 20 bases between.

Details on this clonotype: Since no conserved phenylalanine or tryptophan closes the CDR3, a read error is the likely cause. V gene TRBV20-1 combines with J gene TRBJ1-5; possibly TRBD1 for D (6 bases). Germline V gene sequence: CDR1 DFQATT, CDR2 SNEGSKA (reference sequence). Trimming took 4 bases from V and 2 from J, leaving 18 bases between them. The CDR3 is made up of 16 amino acids. DNA for the CDR3: TGCAGTGCTACCACAGGGCGGTCGTTACGCAATCAGCCCCAGCATTTA. This codes for CSATTGRSLRNQPQHL.